Listed here is a single T cell receptor beta chain. Its antigen remains unknown. This sample was taken from a study of OX40 agonist ivuxolimab in advanced cancers. Study background: The patients received ivuxolimab by intravenous route every 2 weeks at 0.01 to 10 mg/kg. Dose-escalation patients were diagnosed with hepatocellular carcinoma, melanoma, renal cell cancer or head and neck cancer. The study's findings and limits: CD4+ T cells averaged fewer expanded clones than CD8+ T cells. With doses of 0.1-3.0 mg/kg, partial responders showed among the lowest clonal expansion.

Using immunoSEQ multiplex PCR, the repertoire was profiled, and TCRdb retains in-frame clones only, with some absent. The sample lists under 75,000 clones, 70% to 90% seen once, with about 0.75% in the top ten. Trimming took off 5 bases at V and 7 bases at J, with 12 bases between the two ends. From germline, CDR1 is MNHEY and CDR2 SVGAGI. The CDR3 extends over 13 amino acids. The clonotype was recovered from an adult with an advanced solid tumor such as melanoma, head and neck, liver or kidney cancer. This chain connects TRBV6-5 to TRBJ1-5; D is possibly TRBD1 (5 bases). Sequences were derived from CD4+ or CD8+ T cells sorted from blood, sampled in a trial of the OX40 agonist ivuxolimab. The CDR3 DNA reads TGTGCCAGCAGTCGGCCGGGGGGACAGCCCCAGCATTTT. Protein: CASSRPGGQPQHF.